The 14 T cell receptor beta chains below come from one sample, sequenced in a study of a mutant IDH1 vaccine in newly diagnosed glioma. Produced via immunoSEQ multiplex PCR; TCRdb's table is partial and in-frame only. The sample gives 25,000 to 30,000 clones, around 84% of which show up once; more than 15% is in the top ten. No antigen has been identified for these receptors. Time point denoted: week 23, last vaccination. Every single dose of the vaccine, 300 ug of mutant IDH1 20-mer peptide, came with topical imiquimod. This sample comprised PBMCs, obtained from a glioma patient whose treatment included an IDH1 peptide vaccine. These receptor sequences come from a woman aged 25 to 39 with glioma.

The chain carries TRBV2 and TRBJ1-2; 7 nucleotides agree with TRBD1. CDR1 SNHLY and CDR2 FYNNEI come from the germline V gene. V was pared by 5 bases and J by 4 bases, with 7 bases of the junction left unmatched. CDR3 length: 14 amino acids. CDR3 bases: TGTGCCAGCAGTAGGACAGGCGCTAGCTATGGCTACACCTTC. Encoded protein: CASSRTGASYGYTF.

This chain connects TRBV7-9 to TRBJ1-2, with D maybe TRBD1 (6 bases). The CDR3 length is 14 residues. V was pared by 4 bases and J by 2 bases, with 11 bases between. Germline CDR1 is SEHNR and CDR2 is FQNEAQ (reference sequence). CDR3 amino acids: CASSSWTENYGYTF. CDR3 bases: TGTGCCAGCAGCTCTTGGACAGAGAACTATGGCTACACCTTC.

This clone is termed large. This chain uses TRBV6-5 with TRBJ1-2; possible D gene TRBD1, 5 bases. V lost 2 bases and J lost 8, with 9 bases in between. There are 12 residues in the CDR3. Germline V CDR1 and CDR2: MNHEY, SVGAGI. The CDR3 DNA is TGTGCCAGCAGTTACGGGGGGAACGGCTACACCTTC. Its translation: CASSYGGNGYTF.

The chain has TRBV5-8 and TRBJ1-2; D is ambiguous. Germline V gene lookup returns CDR1 SGHTS and CDR2 YDEGEE. This CDR3 has 13 residues. Trimming shortened V by 3 bases and J by 1 base, and 7 bases separated the two germline ends. CDR3 in DNA: TGTGCCAGCAGCTCGGGTTTTAACTATGGCTACACCTTC. Translated: CASSSGFNYGYTF.

The chain's CDR3 is CATSLNRDYGYTF. CDR3 in DNA: TGTGCCACCAGTCTGAACAGGGACTATGGCTACACCTTC. The chain links TRBV15 to TRBJ1-2, with a weak D call TRBD1 (6 bases). The V gene lost 6 bases and the J gene lost 3 bases, with 11 bases spanning the gap. Germline lookup yields CDR1 LNHNV and CDR2 YYDKDF (reference sequence). The CDR3 length is 13 residues.

This clone has a single count. The chain uses TRBV14 and TRBJ2-1; D tentatively reads TRBD1 or TRBD2 (5 bases each). Germline values: CDR1 SGHDN, CDR2 FVKESK. The CDR3 spans 15 residues. V shed 2 bases and J shed 1 base, with 9 bases lying between them. In nucleotides, the CDR3 is TGTGCCAGCAGCCAAAAATGGGGGTCCTACAATGAGCAGTTCTTC. It codes for CASSQKWGSYNEQFF.

About this clone itself: In the same sample, other DNA sequences code for this CDR3. V gene TRBV5-6 combines with J gene TRBJ2-5; D not certain. The CDR3 runs to 11 residues. Deletions cut 2 bases from V and 2 bases from J, with 1 base between. Germline values: CDR1 SGHDT, CDR2 YYEEEE. The chain's CDR3 is CASSLQETQYF. Here the CDR3 DNA reads TGTGCCAGCAGCTTACAAGAGACCCAGTACTTC.

For the CDR3, the DNA is TGCGCCAGCAGCTCCGGGGGGCTTCAAGAGACCCAGTACTTC. The encoded protein is CASSSGGLQETQYF. This chain uses TRBV5-1 with TRBJ2-5; possibly TRBD2 for D (7 bases). This CDR3 is built from 14 residues. Trimming shortened V by 3 bases and J by 2 bases, and 11 bases separated the two germline ends. Germline V gene data show CDR1 as SGHRS and CDR2 as YFSETQ.

J is TRBJ1-1 and V is TRBV5-1; 7 nucleotides match TRBD1. Trimming took 4 bases from V and 5 from J; bases not matched to a gene: 8. The CDR3 consists of 14 residues. Germline V gives CDR1 SGHRS, CDR2 YFSETQ. The CDR3 reads CASSGRDSRTEAFF. The CDR3 bases are TGCGCCAGCAGCGGCCGGGACAGTAGGACTGAAGCTTTCTTT.

The chain carries TRBV5-4 and TRBJ2-1; 12 nucleotides match TRBD2. From germline, CDR1 is SGHNT and CDR2 YYREEE (reference sequence). The J segment lost 0 bases and the V segment lost 4 bases, leaving 5 bases of the junction unmatched. This CDR3 has 17 amino acids. This CDR3 reads CASSRTSGDSSYNEQFF. Written as DNA, the CDR3 is TGTGCCAGCAGCCGGACTAGCGGGGACAGCTCCTACAATGAGCAGTTCTTC.

The rearrangement links TRBV10-3 to TRBJ2-3; D may be TRBD1 (5 bases). The CDR3 extends over 14 amino acids. The V and J ends lost 0 bases and 3 bases respectively, with 7 bases between them. Germline CDR1 reads ENHRY; CDR2 reads SYGVKD. DNA of the CDR3: TGTGCCATCAGTGAGTCTAAGGGGACAGATACGCAGTATTTT. Translating gives CAISESKGTDTQYF.

V is TRBV14 and J is TRBJ2-3; D perhaps matches TRBD1 (5 bases). From germline, CDR1 is SGHDN and CDR2 FVKESK. V lost 1 base and J lost 3, with 11 bases in between. The CDR3 runs 15 residues. CDR3 nucleotide sequence: TGTGCCAGCAGCCAAGGCTTGGGGCGGACAGATACGCAGTATTTT. Translated, it gives CASSQGLGRTDTQYF. Full variable domain (rest looked up from reference TRBV14 and TRBJ2-3): EAGVTQFPSHSVIEKGQTVTLRCDPISGHDNLYWYRRVMGKEIKFLLHFVKESKQDESGMPNNRFLAERTGGTYSTLKVQPAELEDSGVYFCASSQGLGRTDTQYFGPGTRLTVL.

This chain uses TRBV19 with TRBJ2-5; the D gene is possibly TRBD1 (6 bases). Germline assignment: CDR1 LNHDA and CDR2 SQIVND (reference sequence). The CDR3 covers 12 residues. Trimming took 7 bases from V and 1 from J, leaving 7 bases between them. This CDR3 reads CASTTGQETQYF. As DNA, the CDR3 is TGTGCCAGTACGACAGGCCAAGAGACCCAGTACTTC.

This clone has just one count. For the CDR3, the DNA is TGTGCCAGCAATGCCCTCGGCAGGAACGAGCAGTACTTC. Translating it yields CASNALGRNEQYF. The J gene is TRBJ2-7, the V gene TRBV6-1; D not resolved. V lost 7 bases, J lost 5 bases, and 15 bases lay in between. This CDR3 region has 13 residues. In germline, CDR1 is MNHNS, CDR2 SASEGT.